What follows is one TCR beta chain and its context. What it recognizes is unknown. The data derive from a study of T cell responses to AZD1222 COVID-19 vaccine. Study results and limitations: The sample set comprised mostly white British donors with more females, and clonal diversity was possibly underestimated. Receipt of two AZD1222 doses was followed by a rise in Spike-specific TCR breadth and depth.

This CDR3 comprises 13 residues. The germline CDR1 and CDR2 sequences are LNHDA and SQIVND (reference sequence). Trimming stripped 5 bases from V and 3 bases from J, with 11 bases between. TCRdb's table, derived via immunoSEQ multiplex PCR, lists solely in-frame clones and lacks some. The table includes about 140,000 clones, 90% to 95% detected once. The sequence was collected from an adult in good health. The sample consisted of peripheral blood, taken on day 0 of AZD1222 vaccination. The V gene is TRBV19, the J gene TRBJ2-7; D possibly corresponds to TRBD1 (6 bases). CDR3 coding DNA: TGTGCCAGTAGTGTCGGGACAATCTACGAGCAGTACTTC. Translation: CASSVGTIYEQYF. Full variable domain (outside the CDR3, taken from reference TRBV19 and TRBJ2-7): DGGITQSPKYLFRKEGQNVTLSCEQNLNHDAMYWYRQDPGQGLRLIYYSQIVNDFQKGDIAEGYSVSREKKESFPLTVTSAQKNPTAFYLCASSVGTIYEQYFGPGTRLTVT.